This TCR beta chain was documented in a study of monozygotic twins with inflammatory bowel disease. Via template switching, UMIs carrying a 6-nucleotide sample barcode were introduced. TCRdb processed the 5' RACE reads again and assigns one entry to each CDR3 protein, with no DNA. The listing contains roughly 150,000 distinct CDR3 sequences. Collection yielded roughly 2.3 ml of blood per donor. The sequence was collected from a human donor with ulcerative colitis or Crohn's disease, or a healthy co-twin of an affected twin (not recorded which). The sample was blood.

The CDR3 here is CASSLTAGEETQYF. The chain links TRBV7-3 to TRBJ2-5. Germline V gene data show CDR1 as SGHTA and CDR2 as FQGTGA. The CDR3 length is 14 residues.